The 21 T cell receptor beta chains in this list originate from one sample, sequenced in a study of T cell responses to AZD1222 COVID-19 vaccine. Clones were sequenced by immunoSEQ multiplex PCR, and TCRdb holds only the in-frame ones, with some missing. The table records about 99,000 clones, approximately 93% of them present only once. This specimen was peripheral blood, taken on day 0 of AZD1222 vaccination. These TCRs come from an adult in good health.

J is TRBJ2-5 and V is TRBV5-6, with D maybe TRBD1 (6 bases). Germline assignment: CDR1 SGHDT and CDR2 YYEEEE. Trimming stripped 4 bases from V and 3 bases from J, with 10 bases between. The CDR3 contains 13 residues. CDR3 protein: CASSIRDKETQYF. The DNA of the CDR3 is TGTGCCAGCAGCATTCGGGACAAAGAGACCCAGTACTTC.

This sequence joins TRBV5-4 and TRBJ2-3, with 7 nucleotides matching TRBD2. Per the germline V gene, CDR1 is SGHNT and CDR2 is YYREEE (reference sequence). CDR3 size: 14 residues. J gave up 5 bases and V 2 bases, and 5 bases lay outside the gene matches. CDR3 amino acids: CASSLPGRQDTQYF. CDR3 coding DNA: TGTGCCAGCAGCTTACCCGGGAGGCAAGATACGCAGTATTTT.

Remarks on this clone: One end of the junction fails to match germline, which may point to a read error. CDR3 DNA sequence: TGTGCCAGCCGTGACAGAAACACCGGGGAGCTGTTTTTT. It codes for CASRDRNTGELFF. The chain is built from TRBV6-4 and TRBJ2-2, with a tentative D call TRBD1 (5 bases). Germline V gene sequence: CDR1 MRHNA, CDR2 SNTAGT. There are 13 residues in the CDR3.

The chain recombines TRBV11-2 with TRBJ2-7, with D hard to call. CDR3 length equals 14 residues. V was clipped by 3 bases and J by 2 bases, with 11 bases between them. Germline CDR1 is SGHAT and CDR2 is FQNNGV. The CDR3 here is CASSLSPKAYEQYF. CDR3 DNA sequence: TGTGCCAGCAGCTTGTCTCCCAAGGCCTACGAGCAGTACTTC.

The chain carries TRBV6-4 and TRBJ1-1, with D perhaps TRBD1 (5 bases). CDR3 length equals 14 residues. CDR1 and CDR2 from the germline V gene are MRHNA and SNTAGT. With 5 bases removed from V and 1 base from J, the gap between germline ends came to 11 bases. The DNA of the CDR3 is TGTGCCAGCAGTCCGGGACCGGCGAACACTGAAGCTTTCTTT. Translating it yields CASSPGPANTEAFF.

The chain carries TRBV7-6 and TRBJ2-6; D may be TRBD1 (7 bases). CDR1 and CDR2 from the germline V gene are SGHVS and FNYEAQ. CDR3 length: 16 residues. Deletions cut 5 bases from V and 0 bases from J, with 11 bases between. DNA for the CDR3: TGTGCCAGCAGCCAGGGGGGAAACTCTGGGGCCAACGTCCTGACTTTC. Its protein product is CASSQGGNSGANVLTF.

This clone was found once. The chain carries TRBV10-1 and TRBJ2-4, with TRBD2 identical over 8 bases. The length of the CDR3 is 16 residues. The V and J ends lost 0 bases and 6 bases, in that order; junction bases with no gene match: 7. The germline V gene has CDR1 WNHNN and CDR2 SYGVQD (reference sequence). The CDR3 region is CASSESAALAGNIQYF. The DNA of the CDR3 is TGCGCCAGCAGTGAGTCAGCGGCGCTAGCGGGAAACATTCAGTACTTC.

Only a few counts were recorded for this clone. The rearrangement joins TRBV10-3 to TRBJ2-7; the D is unclear. Trimming stripped 0 bases from V and 2 bases from J, with 14 bases between. Germline V gene data show CDR1 as ENHRY and CDR2 as SYGVKD. CDR3 length: 16 amino acids. The CDR3 here is CAISESKYQIPYEQYF. In DNA, the CDR3 is TGTGCCATCAGTGAGTCGAAGTATCAGATCCCCTACGAGCAGTACTTC.

V and J are TRBV9 and TRBJ2-5, with TRBD2 as a possible D gene (5 bases). The CDR3 has 15 amino acids. Per germline, CDR1 SGDLS and CDR2 YYNGEE. V was cut by 5 bases and J by 2 bases, with 16 bases left in between. The CDR3 sequence is CASSRGGGSQETQYF. As DNA, the CDR3 is TGTGCCAGCAGTCGTGGAGGAGGTTCTCAAGAGACCCAGTACTTC.

The chain is built from TRBV2 and TRBJ2-1, with no clear D. The germline V gene encodes CDR1 SNHLY and CDR2 FYNNEI. V was cut by 6 bases and J by 5 bases, with 17 bases left in between. This CDR3 region has 15 residues. CDR3 bases: TGTGCCAGCAGGCCCCGGAGCCTTCAAGACAATGAGCAGTTCTTC. Protein product: CASRPRSLQDNEQFF.

The V gene is TRBV2, the J gene TRBJ2-1; 11 bases are shared with TRBD2. This CDR3 spans 17 amino acids. Germline V gene data show CDR1 as SNHLY and CDR2 as FYNNEI. Trimming at V came to 3 bases and at J to 6 bases, leaving 10 bases not matched to a gene. The DNA for the CDR3 is TGTGCCAGCAGTGACTATAGCGGGAGGGCCGGTAGCAATGAGCAGTTCTTC. Its protein is CASSDYSGRAGSNEQFF.

The chain combines TRBV2 with TRBJ2-1, with D possibly matching TRBD2 (5 bases). CDR1 SNHLY and CDR2 FYNNEI come from the germline V gene. This CDR3 contains 12 residues. V shed 3 bases and J shed 13 bases, with 13 bases lying between them. The CDR3 reads CASSDTSGFQFF. Here the CDR3 DNA reads TGTGCCAGCAGTGATACAAGCGGATTTCAGTTCTTC.

In DNA, the CDR3 is TGTGCCTGGCGGGGGGACCCTAAGAGGGAAGCTTTCTTT. Its translation is CAWRGDPKREAFF. The V call is TRBV30, the J call TRBJ1-1; possible D gene TRBD1, 5 bases. Germline V CDR1 and CDR2: GTSNPN, SVGIG (reference sequence). The CDR3 consists of 13 residues. V gave up 5 bases and J gave up 8 bases, with 18 bases separating them.

The chain carries TRBV5-1 and TRBJ1-2; 8 bases map to TRBD1. The CDR3 runs 15 residues. Trimming took 1 base from V and 6 from J; bases not matched to a gene: 8. Per the germline V gene, CDR1 is SGHRS and CDR2 is YFSETQ. The CDR3 loop reads CASSLIDRGGNGYTF. CDR3 DNA sequence: TGCGCCAGCAGCTTGATCGACAGGGGCGGTAATGGCTACACCTTC.

V gene TRBV5-4 combines with J gene TRBJ2-3; a weak D match, TRBD1 (6 bases). CDR1 is SGHNT and CDR2 is YYREEE in the germline V gene (reference sequence). The CDR3 runs to 15 residues. V gave up 6 bases and J gave up 4 bases, with 18 bases separating them. The CDR3 sequence: CASNSQGRPADTQYF. The CDR3 nucleotides are TGTGCCAGCAACTCACAGGGCCGCCCCGCAGATACGCAGTATTTT.

V gene TRBV27 combines with J gene TRBJ2-7; D remains ambiguous. CDR1 is MNHEY and CDR2 is SMNVEV in the germline V gene (reference sequence). The CDR3 runs to 13 residues. Trimming removed 3 bases from V and 3 bases from J, with 9 bases in between. CDR3 protein: CASSFNGYYEQYF. CDR3 DNA sequence: TGTGCCAGCAGTTTTAATGGATACTACGAGCAGTACTTC.

The V and J genes are TRBV5-4 and TRBJ1-3; unclear D gene. V gave up 2 bases and J gave up 0 bases, with 6 bases separating them. The CDR3 totals 14 residues. CDR1 is SGHNT and CDR2 is YYREEE in the germline V gene (reference sequence). The CDR3: CASSLTPSGNTIYF. The DNA for the CDR3 is TGTGCCAGCAGCTTAACCCCCTCTGGAAACACCATATATTTT. Full variable domain (rest looked up from reference TRBV5-4 and TRBJ1-3): ETGVTQSPTHLIKTRGQQVTLRCSSQSGHNTVSWYQQALGQGPQFIFQYYREEENGRGNFPPRFSGLQFPNYSSELNVNALELDDSALYLCASSLTPSGNTIYFGEGSWLTVV.

This chain joins TRBV5-1 and TRBJ2-2; 10 bases are a match to TRBD2. J lost 5 bases, V lost 5 bases, and 3 bases had no gene match. The CDR3 contains 14 residues. The V gene's germline CDR1 is SGHRS and CDR2 YFSETQ. DNA for the CDR3: TGCGCCAGCAGTCTAGCGGGAGTTACCGGGGAGCTGTTTTTT. Translating gives CASSLAGVTGELFF.

The CDR3 reads CASSLTGGTEAFF. The CDR3 nucleotides read TGTGCCAGCAGCCTGACAGGGGGCACTGAAGCTTTCTTT. The chain joins TRBV11-2 to TRBJ1-1; 9 bases align to TRBD1. In germline, CDR1 is SGHAT, CDR2 FQNNGV. The CDR3 sequence is 13 residues long. The ends lost 5 bases at V and 4 bases at J; junction bases unmatched: 2.

The genes are TRBV6-5 and TRBJ2-7; the D gene could be TRBD1 or TRBD2 (5 bases each). The CDR3 extends over 14 amino acids. V was shortened by 6 bases and J by 1 base, with 13 bases between the two germline ends. Germline CDR1 and CDR2: MNHEY and SVGAGI. In DNA form, the CDR3 reads TGTGCCAGCAGAACCGGGACGCTTTCCTACGAGCAGTACTTC. Translating it yields CASRTGTLSYEQYF.

In regard to this clone: With a much larger clone just one base away, this may be a read error. Other DNA sequences of this sample code for an identical CDR3. The genes are TRBV6-2 or TRBV6-3 and TRBJ2-2; TRBD2 agrees at 10 bases. CDR1 MNHEY and CDR2 SVGEGT come from the germline V gene. The CDR3 sequence is 15 residues long. J gave up 4 bases and V 4 bases, and 3 bases lay outside the gene matches. CDR3 DNA sequence: TGTGCCAGCAGTTCCAGCGGGAGGGCCACCGGGGAGCTGTTTTTT. It is translated as CASSSSGRATGELFF.